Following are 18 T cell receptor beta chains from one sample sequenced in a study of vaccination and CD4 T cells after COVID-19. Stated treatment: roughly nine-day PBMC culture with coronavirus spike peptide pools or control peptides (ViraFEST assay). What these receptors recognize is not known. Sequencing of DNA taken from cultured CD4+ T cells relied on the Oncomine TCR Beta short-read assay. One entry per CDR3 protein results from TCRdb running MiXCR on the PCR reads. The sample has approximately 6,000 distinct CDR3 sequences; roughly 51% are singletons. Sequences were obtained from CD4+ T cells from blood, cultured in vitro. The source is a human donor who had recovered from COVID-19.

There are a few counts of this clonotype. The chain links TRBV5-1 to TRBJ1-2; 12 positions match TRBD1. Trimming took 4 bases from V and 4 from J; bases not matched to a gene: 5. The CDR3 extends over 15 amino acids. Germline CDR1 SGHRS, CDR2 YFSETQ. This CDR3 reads CASSLGTGGGYGYTF. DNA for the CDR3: TGCGCCAGCAGCCTCGGGACAGGGGGCGGCTATGGCTACACCTTC.

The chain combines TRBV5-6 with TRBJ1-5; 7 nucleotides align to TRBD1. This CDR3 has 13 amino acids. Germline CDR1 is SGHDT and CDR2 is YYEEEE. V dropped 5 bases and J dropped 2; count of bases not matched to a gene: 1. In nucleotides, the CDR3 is TGTGCCAGCAGTGGACAGGGCAATCAGCCCCAGCATTTT. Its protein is CASSGQGNQPQHF.

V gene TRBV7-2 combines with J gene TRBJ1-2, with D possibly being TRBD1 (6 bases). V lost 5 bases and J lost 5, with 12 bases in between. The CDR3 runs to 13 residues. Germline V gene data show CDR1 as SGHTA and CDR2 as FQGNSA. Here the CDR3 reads CASSQDRYYGYTF. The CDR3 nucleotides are TGTGCCAGCAGCCAGGACAGATATTATGGCTACACCTTC.

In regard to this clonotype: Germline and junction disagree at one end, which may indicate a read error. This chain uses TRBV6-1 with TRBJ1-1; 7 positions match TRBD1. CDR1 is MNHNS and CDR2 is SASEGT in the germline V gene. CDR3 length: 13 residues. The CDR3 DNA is TGTGCCAGCAGGACAGGGCCTCACTCTGAAGCCTTCTTT. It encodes CASRTGPHSEAFF.

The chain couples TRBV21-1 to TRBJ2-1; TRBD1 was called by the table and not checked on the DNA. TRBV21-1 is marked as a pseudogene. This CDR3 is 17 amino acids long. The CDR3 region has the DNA TGTGCCAGCAGCAAAGGGTGGAGGGACAGGGCTTACAATGAGCAGTTCTTC. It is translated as CASSKGWRDRAYNEQFF.

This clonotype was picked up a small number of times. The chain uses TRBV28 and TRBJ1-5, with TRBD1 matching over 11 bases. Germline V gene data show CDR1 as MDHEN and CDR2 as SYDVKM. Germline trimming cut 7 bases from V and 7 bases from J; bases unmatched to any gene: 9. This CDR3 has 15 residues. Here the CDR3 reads CASTVPGQGGQPQHF. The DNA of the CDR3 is TGTGCCAGCACTGTCCCGGGACAGGGGGGCCAGCCCCAGCATTTT.

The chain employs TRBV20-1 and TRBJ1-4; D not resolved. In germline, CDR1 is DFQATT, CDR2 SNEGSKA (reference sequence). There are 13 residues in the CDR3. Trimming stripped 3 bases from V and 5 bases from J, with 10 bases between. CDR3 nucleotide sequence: TGCAGTGCTAGCCGGAACGGGAATGAAAAACTGTTTTTT. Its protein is CSASRNGNEKLFF.

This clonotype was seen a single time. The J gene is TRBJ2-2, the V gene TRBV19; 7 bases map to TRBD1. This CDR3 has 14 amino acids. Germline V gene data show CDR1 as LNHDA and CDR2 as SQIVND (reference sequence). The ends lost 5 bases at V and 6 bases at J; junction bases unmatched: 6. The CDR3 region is CASSSRQGAGELFF. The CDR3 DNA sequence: TGTGCCAGTAGTTCCAGACAGGGCGCCGGGGAGCTGTTTTTT.

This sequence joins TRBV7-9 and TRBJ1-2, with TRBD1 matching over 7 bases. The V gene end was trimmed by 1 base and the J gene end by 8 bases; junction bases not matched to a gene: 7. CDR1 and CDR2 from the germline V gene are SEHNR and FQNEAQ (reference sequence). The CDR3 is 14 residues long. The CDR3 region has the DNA TGTGCCAGCAGCTTAGACAGGGGAGGTGGAGGCTACACCTTC. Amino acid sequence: CASSLDRGGGGYTF.

The CDR3 DNA sequence: TGTGCCAGCAGTGAAACAACAGGGTCCGTTCAGCCCCAGCATTTT. Translation: CASSETTGSVQPQHF. V is TRBV6-1 and J is TRBJ1-5; a possible D gene is TRBD1 (6 bases). Germline V CDR1 and CDR2: MNHNS, SASEGT. V was cut by 2 bases and J by 6 bases, with 14 bases left in between. The CDR3 extends over 15 amino acids.

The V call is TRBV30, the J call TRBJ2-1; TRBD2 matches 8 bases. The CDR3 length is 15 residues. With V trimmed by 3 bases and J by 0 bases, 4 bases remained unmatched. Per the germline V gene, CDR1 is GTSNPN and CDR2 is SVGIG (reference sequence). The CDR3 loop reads CAWSPSGSSYNEQFF. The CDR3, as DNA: TGTGCCTGGAGCCCCAGCGGGAGCTCCTACAATGAGCAGTTCTTC. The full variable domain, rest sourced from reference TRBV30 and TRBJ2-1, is SQTIHQWPATLVQPVGSPLSLECTVEGTSNPNLYWYRQAAGRGLQLLFYSVGIGQISSEVPQNLSASRPQDRQFILSSKKLLLSDSGFYLCAWSPSGSSYNEQFFGPGTRLTVL.

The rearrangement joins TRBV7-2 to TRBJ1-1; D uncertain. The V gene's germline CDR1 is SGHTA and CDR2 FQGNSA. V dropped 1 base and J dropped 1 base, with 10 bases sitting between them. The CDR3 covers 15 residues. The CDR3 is CASSLELVPNTEAFF. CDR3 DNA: TGTGCCAGCAGCTTAGAATTGGTACCGAACACTGAAGCTTTCTTT.

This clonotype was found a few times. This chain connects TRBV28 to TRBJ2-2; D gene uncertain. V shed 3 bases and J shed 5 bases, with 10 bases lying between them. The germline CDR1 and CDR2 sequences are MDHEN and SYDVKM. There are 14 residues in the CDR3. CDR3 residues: CASSFPRGTGELFF. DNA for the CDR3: TGTGCCAGCAGTTTCCCGAGAGGAACCGGGGAGCTGTTTTTT.

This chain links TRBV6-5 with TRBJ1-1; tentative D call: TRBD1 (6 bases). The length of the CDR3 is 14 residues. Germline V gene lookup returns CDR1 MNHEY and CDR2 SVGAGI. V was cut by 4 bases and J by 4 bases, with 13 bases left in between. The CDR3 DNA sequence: TGTGCCAGCAGTTCCTCGGGGGCCGGCACTGAAGCTTTCTTT. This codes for CASSSSGAGTEAFF.

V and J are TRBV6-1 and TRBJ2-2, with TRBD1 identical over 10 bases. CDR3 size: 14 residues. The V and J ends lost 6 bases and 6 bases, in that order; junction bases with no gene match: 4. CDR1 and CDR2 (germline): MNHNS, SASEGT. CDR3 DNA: TGTGCCAGCAGGGGACAGGGGCTTCCCGGGGAGCTGTTTTTT. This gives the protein CASRGQGLPGELFF.

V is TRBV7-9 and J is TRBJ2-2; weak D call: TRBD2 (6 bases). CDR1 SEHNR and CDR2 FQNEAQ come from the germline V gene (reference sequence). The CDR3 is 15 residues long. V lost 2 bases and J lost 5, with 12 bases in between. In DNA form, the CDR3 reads TGTGCCAGCAGCTTATGGGGCGGGGAGACCGGGGAGCTGTTTTTT. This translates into CASSLWGGETGELFF.

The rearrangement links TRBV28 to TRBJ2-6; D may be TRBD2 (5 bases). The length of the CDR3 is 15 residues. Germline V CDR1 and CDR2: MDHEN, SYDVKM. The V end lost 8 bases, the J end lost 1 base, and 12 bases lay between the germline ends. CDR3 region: CASPGLVSGANVLTF. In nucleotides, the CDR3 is TGTGCCAGCCCGGGGTTGGTGTCTGGGGCCAACGTCCTGACTTTC.

The CDR3 spells CASSRGDPGEDLEETQYF. The CDR3 DNA reads as TGTGCCAGCAGCCGCGGGGATCCGGGAGAGGATTTAGAAGAGACCCAGTACTTC. The chain links TRBV11-2 to TRBJ2-5, with D possibly being TRBD2 (6 bases). The V gene lost 5 bases and the J gene lost 3 bases, with 25 bases spanning the gap. Germline V gene data show CDR1 as SGHAT and CDR2 as FQNNGV. This CDR3 region has 18 residues.